This passage covers 19 T cell receptor beta chains from one sample sequenced in a study of CD8 T cell repertoires and HIV-1 epitope variants. The repertoire was sequenced with immunoSEQ multiplex PCR; TCRdb's copy has only in-frame clones and lacks some. The data show under 100,000 clones, more than 65% seen once. What was sequenced was uncultured baseline CD8+ T cells from peripheral blood mononuclear cells (PBMCs). The receptors shown here come from a male donor with HIV.

The V call is TRBV29-1, the J call TRBJ2-7, with D hard to call. In germline, CDR1 is SQVTM, CDR2 ANQGSEA. V gave up 4 bases and J gave up 0 bases, with 7 bases separating them. The CDR3 length is 12 residues. The CDR3 protein is CSVVENSYEQYF. For the CDR3, the DNA is TGCAGCGTTGTTGAGAACTCCTACGAGCAGTACTTC.

This chain uses TRBV19 with TRBJ2-7; 13 bases are a match to TRBD2. Losses at the gene ends were 4 bases for V and 5 bases for J; bases not matched to a gene: 17. The CDR3 has 19 residues. Germline V CDR1 and CDR2: LNHDA, SQIVND (reference sequence). CDR3 sequence reads: CASSKRTSGRSVGGDEQYF. In nucleotides, the CDR3 is TGTGCCAGTAGTAAACGGACTAGCGGGAGATCAGTTGGTGGGGACGAGCAGTACTTC.

V is TRBV29-1 and J is TRBJ1-4; 9 bases agree with TRBD1. V gave up 7 bases and J gave up 7 bases; unmatched junction bases: 7. The CDR3 is 13 residues long. Germline V gene lookup returns CDR1 SQVTM and CDR2 ANQGSEA. The DNA of the CDR3 is TGCAGCGCTGGGAACAGGGGGCGTGAAAAACTGTTTTTT. Residues: CSAGNRGREKLFF.

On this clone itself: This CDR3 is also generated by other DNA sequences in the sample. V and J are TRBV5-1 and TRBJ2-1, with 9 positions matching TRBD2. Germline V gene data show CDR1 as SGHRS and CDR2 as YFSETQ. The length of the CDR3 is 15 residues. Germline trimming cut 0 bases from V and 5 bases from J; bases unmatched to any gene: 3. In DNA form, the CDR3 reads TGCGCCAGCAGCTTGGGTCTAGCGGGGAACAATGAGCAGTTCTTC. Its protein product is CASSLGLAGNNEQFF.

This clone occurred once. The chain has TRBV27 and TRBJ1-1, with D possibly TRBD1 on 6 matching bases. The CDR3 consists of 15 residues. Germline V lookup: CDR1 MNHEY, CDR2 SMNVEV (reference sequence). The V gene lost 3 bases and the J gene lost 5 bases, with 16 bases spanning the gap. The CDR3 coding sequence is TGTGCCAGCAGTTTCGCGAGGGGGTCGAGAACTGAAGCTTTCTTT. This sequence encodes CASSFARGSRTEAFF.

This clone was counted a single time. The CDR3, as DNA: TGTGCCAGCAGTTACGGACAGGGGTTGAAGTCCTACGAGCAGTACTTC. The encoded protein is CASSYGQGLKSYEQYF. This chain links TRBV6-5 with TRBJ2-7; 9 nucleotides match TRBD1. Germline trimming cut 2 bases from V and 1 base from J; bases unmatched to any gene: 6. This CDR3 region has 16 residues. CDR1 and CDR2 (germline): MNHEY, SVGAGI.

This clone was detected only once. V is TRBV7-9 and J is TRBJ1-2; TRBD1 might be the D (6 bases). The CDR3 is 14 amino acids. V lost 4 bases and J lost 6, with 15 bases in between. Germline lookup yields CDR1 SEHNR and CDR2 FQNEAQ (reference sequence). CDR3 sequence: CASSSPTGRHGYTF. The CDR3 DNA follows: TGTGCCAGCAGCTCGCCGACAGGTCGTCATGGCTACACCTTC. Full variable domain (outside the CDR3, taken from reference TRBV7-9 and TRBJ1-2): DTGVSQNPRHKITKRGQNVTFRCDPISEHNRLYWYRQTLGQGPEFLTYFQNEAQLEKSRLLSDRFSAERPKGSFSTLEIQRTEQGDSAMYLCASSSPTGRHGYTFGSGTRLTVV.

This clone has more than one count but fewer than ten. This sequence joins TRBV30 and TRBJ1-6; D unclear. Germline V gene lookup returns CDR1 GTSNPN and CDR2 SVGIG (reference sequence). The CDR3 has 15 amino acids. V was clipped by 3 bases and J by 10 bases, with 19 bases between them. The CDR3 DNA is TGTGCCTGGAGGGGCCAAGGGAGTTGGAAATCACCCCTCCACTTT. Amino acid sequence: CAWRGQGSWKSPLHF.

The rearrangement joins TRBV28 to TRBJ2-5; 8 bases line up with TRBD1. Germline values: CDR1 MDHEN, CDR2 SYDVKM. V gave up 5 bases and J gave up 4 bases; unmatched junction bases: 6. CDR3 size: 14 residues. In nucleotides, the CDR3 is TGTGCCAGCAGTCTAGGACAGGGCGGAGAGACCCAGTACTTC. Amino acid sequence: CASSLGQGGETQYF. Together with reference TRBV28 and TRBJ2-5, the CDR3 gives the full variable domain: DVKVTQSSRYLVKRTGEKVFLECVQDMDHENMFWYRQDPGLGLRLIYFSYDVKMKEKGDIPEGYSVSREKKERFSLILESASTNQTSMYLCASSLGQGGETQYFGPGTRLLVL.

The chain has TRBV19 and TRBJ2-5, with 9 bases identical to TRBD1. CDR3 length: 13 amino acids. V was pared by 6 bases and J by 3 bases, with 2 bases of the junction left unmatched. CDR1 and CDR2 (germline): LNHDA, SQIVND (reference sequence). CDR3 region: CASRGQGKETQYF. DNA for the CDR3: TGTGCCAGTAGGGGACAGGGTAAAGAGACCCAGTACTTC.

This rearrangement joins TRBV14 to TRBJ2-1, with 9 bases lining up with TRBD1. This CDR3 is 15 amino acids long. Germline CDR1 is SGHDN and CDR2 is FVKESK. Trimming removed 4 bases from V and 3 bases from J; junction bases left unmatched: 4. The CDR3 loop reads CASSLDRGVYNEQFF. CDR3 nucleotides: TGTGCCAGCAGCCTCGACAGGGGGGTCTACAATGAGCAGTTCTTC.

The CDR3 here is CASRRGSSGNTIYF. CDR3 coding DNA: TGTGCCAGTCGGAGGGGGAGCTCTGGAAACACCATATATTTT. The V call is TRBV28, the J call TRBJ1-3; TRBD1 is a possible D gene (6 bases). Germline V gene data show CDR1 as MDHEN and CDR2 as SYDVKM. V gave up 9 bases and J gave up 0 bases, with 12 bases separating them. There are 14 residues in the CDR3.

This clone appeared once. V gene TRBV25-1 combines with J gene TRBJ2-6, with D hard to call. The CDR3 consists of 13 residues. Germline V gene data show CDR1 as MGHDK and CDR2 as SYGVNS. V was trimmed by 7 bases and J by 0 bases, leaving 4 bases between them. This chain's CDR3 is CASTPSGANVLTF. CDR3 nucleotides: TGTGCCAGCACCCCCTCTGGGGCCAACGTCCTGACTTTC.

The chain combines TRBV19 with TRBJ1-3; D remains ambiguous. Germline CDR1 and CDR2: LNHDA and SQIVND (reference sequence). V lost 7 bases and J lost 4, with 17 bases in between. This CDR3 is built from 15 residues. As DNA, the CDR3 is TGTGCCAGTACACCGGAGGCGGCGGCGGGAAACACCATATATTTT. It specifies CASTPEAAAGNTIYF.

The chain has TRBV20-1 and TRBJ2-1, with D unclear. Trimming removed 6 bases from V and 5 bases from J, with 5 bases in between. The CDR3 extends over 10 amino acids. CDR1 DFQATT and CDR2 SNEGSKA come from the germline V gene (reference sequence). CDR3 DNA sequence: TGCAGTGCCAGTAACAATGAGCAGTTCTTC. It specifies CSASNNEQFF.

This clone was found once. This chain joins TRBV28 and TRBJ2-7; maybe TRBD1 (6 bases). Germline V gene lookup returns CDR1 MDHEN and CDR2 SYDVKM. The CDR3 is 13 amino acids. Trimming removed 7 bases at V and 3 bases at J, with 13 bases between. CDR3 nucleotides: TGTGCCAGCACCGGGGACAAAAACTACGAGCAGTACTTC. It specifies CASTGDKNYEQYF.

In its sample, this clone was seen a few times. This chain connects TRBV7-2 to TRBJ2-3; 9 positions match TRBD1. Germline trimming cut 5 bases from V and 3 bases from J; bases unmatched to any gene: 0. The CDR3 sequence is 13 residues long. Germline CDR1 and CDR2: SGHTA and FQGNSA. This CDR3 is CASSDRGTDTQYF. DNA of the CDR3: TGTGCCAGCAGCGACAGGGGGACAGATACGCAGTATTTT. Looking up the rest from reference TRBV7-2 and TRBJ2-3 gives the full variable domain: GAGVSQSPSNKVTEKGKDVELRCDPISGHTALYWYRQSLGQGLEFLIYFQGNSAPDKSGLPSDRFSAERTGGSVSTLTIQRTQQEDSAVYLCASSDRGTDTQYFGPGTRLTVL.

This clone was recorded a few times. In DNA form, the CDR3 reads TGTGCCAGCAGTGCTACTAGTAGCTACGAGCAGTACTTC. Protein: CASSATSSYEQYF. V and J are TRBV6-1 and TRBJ2-7; tentative D call: TRBD2 (5 bases). Germline V CDR1 and CDR2: MNHNS, SASEGT. Between the trimmed V and J ends, which lost 4 bases and 3 bases, there was a span of 10 bases. The CDR3 totals 13 residues.

This clone was found once. The genes are TRBV29-1 and TRBJ1-2; 9 bases map to TRBD1. The CDR3 contains 11 residues. The V segment lost 6 bases and the J segment 8 bases; nucleotides outside the gene matches: 4. CDR1 and CDR2 from the germline V gene are SQVTM and ANQGSEA. The CDR3 region is CSVRTGVGYTF. The CDR3 DNA follows: TGCAGCGTGAGGACAGGGGTCGGCTACACCTTC.